Listed here is a single T cell receptor beta chain. This clonotype was detected ten times or more. The antigen it recognizes is unknown. No per-base quality is available; no much larger clone lies one base away. This sample was taken from a study of patients and donors after allogeneic stem cell transplantation (dated by TCRdb to about 2020). V lost 1 base and J lost 7 bases; the stretch between them is 16 bases long. CDR3 length: 15 amino acids, cysteine to phenylalanine. The read is trimmed to its CDR3 DNA, 45 bases read in frame from base 1. The germline V gene specifies LGHNA as CDR1 and YNFKEQ as CDR2. The library was obtained by RT-PCR. The run used a NextSeq 550. In TCRdb, the public reads were trimmed at Q25 with fastp and aligned with MiXCR, with productive beta chains retained. CDR3 protein duplicates are merged, each entry listing the most common genes and DNA. Across this sample there are some 960,000 distinct CDR3 sequences, with 15% to 20% seen only once. 5% to 7.5% of the sample rests with the top ten.

The specimen sequenced was blood, either unsorted or a sorted T cell fraction (not recorded which). The chain is encoded by TRBV4-2 joined to TRBJ1-2; too little of a D gene remains to name it. The receptor was derived from a human donor who was either an allogeneic HSCT recipient or a stem cell or donor lymphocyte infusion donor (not recorded which). It is not recorded whose cells these are; they may come from a transplant donor. The DNA reads TGTGCCAGCAGCCAAGTTCTGGAGCCCGCGGGTGGCTACACCTTC. This codes for CASSQVLEPAGGYTF.